This TCR beta chain was recorded in a study of T cell changes during pregnancy in multiple sclerosis. Sequencing was performed with immunoSEQ multiplex PCR; in TCRdb, only in-frame clones are kept and a portion is missing. The sample contains more than 90,000 clones, 80% to 95% of which appear only once. CDR1 and CDR2 (germline): MDHEN, SYDVKM. Trimming took 7 bases from V and 7 from J; bases not matched to a gene: 7. The CDR3 extends over 13 amino acids. The origin of this receptor is a female donor with multiple sclerosis, enrolled in a pregnancy study. This specimen was peripheral blood, taken in the first trimester of pregnancy. The chain carries TRBV28 and TRBJ1-5; 7 positions agree with TRBD1. The CDR3 sequence is CASTTTGMQPQHF. The CDR3 bases are TGTGCCAGCACCACGACAGGGATGCAGCCCCAGCATTTT.